The TCR beta chain described here comes from a study of T cell clonotyping in hematopoietic cell transplantation. Study-wide findings and caveats: Pathologically expanded recipient clonotypes increased progressively from day 30 to day 180 as diversity fell.

Assay used: immunoSEQ multiplex PCR; TCRdb lists only in-frame clones, some missing. The sample holds fewer than 30,000 clones, around 95% seen once. A word on this clone: What it recognizes is unknown.

Material: peripheral blood mononuclear cells. This receptor was identified in a middle-aged man in good health. Some clones in this sample may be carry-over from other donors' samples.

CDR3 nucleotides: TGCGCCAGCAGCTCACAGGGGGCTGGGGCCAACGTCCTGACTTTC. Protein product: CASSSQGAGANVLTF. The gene calls are TRBV5-1 and TRBJ2-6, with 8 bases fitting TRBD1. The CDR3 contains 15 residues. CDR1 and CDR2 from the germline V gene are SGHRS and YFSETQ. With V trimmed by 3 bases and J by 2 bases, 1 base remained unmatched.